The rows below give T cell receptor beta chains drawn from one sample of a study of blood T cell repertoires in COVID-19. The repertoire was sequenced with immunoSEQ multiplex PCR; TCRdb's copy has only in-frame clones and lacks some. Of around 190,000 clones in the sample, 88% were seen once. The source material was PBMCs or T cells enriched from blood (not recorded which). The receptors derive from a woman between 18 and 29 years old who had recovered from COVID-19. Each CDR3 is given with its conserved first and last residue. Fields, in order: D gene, V gene, clone size, J gene, CDR3 DNA, CDR3 protein. D genes are given only for firm matches. For some rows the clone size is stated as once, few or many, or as a class when expanded; others skip it.

D gene: TRBD1; V gene: TRBV30; clone size: .; J gene: TRBJ1-1; CDR3 DNA: TGTGCCTGGAGTGACAAACCGGGACAGAGGAACACTGAAGCTTTCTTT; CDR3 protein: CAWSDKPGQRNTEAFF
D gene: .; V gene: TRBV20-1; clone size: .; J gene: TRBJ1-4; CDR3 DNA: TGCAGTGCGAGTAATGAAAAACTGTTTTTT; CDR3 protein: CSASNEKLFF
D gene: .; V gene: TRBV2; clone size: once; J gene: TRBJ1-5; CDR3 DNA: TGTGCCAGTAAGGCGGATAGCAATCAGCCCCAGCATTTT; CDR3 protein: CASKADSNQPQHF
D gene: .; V gene: TRBV28; clone size: .; J gene: TRBJ1-1; CDR3 DNA: TGTGCCAGCAGAGGAGGGGGGGGCACTGAAGCTTTCTTT; CDR3 protein: CASRGGGGTEAFF
D gene: .; V gene: TRBV10-3; clone size: once; J gene: TRBJ2-2; CDR3 DNA: TGTGCCATCAGTGGTGACAGGAACACCGGGGAGCTGTTTTTT; CDR3 protein: CAISGDRNTGELFF
D gene: .; V gene: TRBV12-3/TRBV12-4; clone size: .; J gene: TRBJ1-1; CDR3 DNA: TGTGCCAGCAGCACCTTCGTGCGAGAAGCTTTCTTT; CDR3 protein: CASSTFVREAFF
D gene: TRBD2; V gene: TRBV4-3; clone size: .; J gene: TRBJ2-3; CDR3 DNA: TGCGCCAGCAGCCAAGAACTAGCGGGGGGGCCTAGCACAGATACGCAGTATTTT; CDR3 protein: CASSQELAGGPSTDTQYF
D gene: .; V gene: TRBV19; clone size: once; J gene: TRBJ1-5; CDR3 DNA: TGTGCCAGCACCCCAGGGGACCTTAGCAATCAGCCCCAGCATTTT; CDR3 protein: CASTPGDLSNQPQHF
D gene: .; V gene: TRBV5-3; clone size: .; J gene: TRBJ1-5; CDR3 DNA: TGTGCCCCTAGGGGTCAGGTTACGAATCAGCCCCAGCATTTT; CDR3 protein: CAPRGQVTNQPQHF
D gene: TRBD2; V gene: TRBV2; clone size: .; J gene: TRBJ2-5; CDR3 DNA: TGTGCCAGCCGAGGGAGATCCGGGGGGAGGGAGACCCAGTACTTC; CDR3 protein: CASRGRSGGRETQYF
D gene: .; V gene: TRBV18; clone size: .; J gene: TRBJ2-1; CDR3 DNA: TGTGCCAGCTCACCACCGGCTAGAGATGAGCAGTTCTTC; CDR3 protein: CASSPPARDEQFF
D gene: TRBD2; V gene: TRBV28; clone size: .; J gene: TRBJ2-3; CDR3 DNA: TGTGCCAGCACCCCGCTGGCGGGAGCAGGGGATACGCAGTATTTT; CDR3 protein: CASTPLAGAGDTQYF
D gene: .; V gene: TRBV2; clone size: few; J gene: TRBJ1-5; CDR3 DNA: TGTGCCAGCAGTGAAGGGAATCAGGGGCCCCAGCATTTT; CDR3 protein: CASSEGNQGPQHF
D gene: TRBD1; V gene: TRBV15; clone size: .; J gene: TRBJ1-1; CDR3 DNA: TGTGCCACCAAAATAGACAGGGGGAGGCCTGAAGCTTTCTTT; CDR3 protein: CATKIDRGRPEAFF
D gene: TRBD2; V gene: TRBV7-8; clone size: .; J gene: TRBJ2-1; CDR3 DNA: TGTGCCAGCAGCCGCATTCTTCCGGGACTAGCGGGAGGGCTGGGTTACAATGAGCAGTTCTTC; CDR3 protein: CASSRILPGLAGGLGYNEQFF
D gene: TRBD1; V gene: TRBV7-2; clone size: .; J gene: TRBJ2-1; CDR3 DNA: TGTGCCAGCAGCGTACACCGGGACAGGGGCCTTGAACGGTTCTTC; CDR3 protein: CASSVHRDRGLERFF
D gene: .; V gene: TRBV6-5; clone size: .; J gene: TRBJ1-6; CDR3 DNA: TGTGCCAGCCAGGGACTGATTAATTCACCCCTCCACTTT; CDR3 protein: CASQGLINSPLHF
D gene: .; V gene: TRBV5-1; clone size: .; J gene: TRBJ1-1; CDR3 DNA: TGCGCCAGCAGCCCAGGGACTATTCAAGAAGAAGCTTTCTTT; CDR3 protein: CASSPGTIQEEAFF
D gene: TRBD1; V gene: TRBV28; clone size: .; J gene: TRBJ2-1; CDR3 DNA: TGTGCCGCGGACAGGTCTTTACCTAATGAGCAGTTCTTC; CDR3 protein: CAADRSLPNEQFF
D gene: TRBD1; V gene: TRBV18; clone size: .; J gene: TRBJ1-5; CDR3 DNA: TGTGCCAGCTCCCTCACCGGACAGGGGAGGGTTCAGCCCCAGCATTTT; CDR3 protein: CASSLTGQGRVQPQHF
D gene: .; V gene: TRBV14; clone size: once; J gene: TRBJ2-1; CDR3 DNA: TGTGCCAGCAGCCAAGTATGGCGGGATAACAATGAGCAGTTCTTC; CDR3 protein: CASSQVWRDNNEQFF
D gene: .; V gene: TRBV12-3/TRBV12-4; clone size: few; J gene: TRBJ2-7; CDR3 DNA: TGTGCCAGCAGTTTTGGGAGTCGGGAGCAGTACTTC; CDR3 protein: CASSFGSREQYF
D gene: TRBD1; V gene: TRBV9; clone size: .; J gene: TRBJ1-5; CDR3 DNA: TGTGCCAGCAGCGGGACTGGGACAGGGAATCAGCCCCAGCATTTT; CDR3 protein: CASSGTGTGNQPQHF
D gene: .; V gene: TRBV27; clone size: .; J gene: TRBJ1-2; CDR3 DNA: TGTGCCAGCAGTGGGGGGGCTAACTATGGCTACACCTTC; CDR3 protein: CASSGGANYGYTF
D gene: TRBD2; V gene: TRBV3-1/TRBV3-2; clone size: .; J gene: TRBJ2-2; CDR3 DNA: TGTGCCAGCAGCCAGCTAGCGGGGGGAAACACCGGGGAGCTGTTTTTT; CDR3 protein: CASSQLAGGNTGELFF
D gene: .; V gene: TRBV2; clone size: .; J gene: TRBJ1-1; CDR3 DNA: TGTGCCAGCAGTGAGGCCCCGGGTAACACTGAAGCTTTCTTT; CDR3 protein: CASSEAPGNTEAFF
D gene: TRBD1; V gene: TRBV12-3/TRBV12-4; clone size: .; J gene: TRBJ2-7; CDR3 DNA: TGTGCCAGCACGGACAGGGGGCACGAGCAGTACTTC; CDR3 protein: CASTDRGHEQYF
D gene: .; V gene: TRBV19; clone size: .; J gene: TRBJ1-2; CDR3 DNA: TGTGCCAGTAGTATACCCACGTCAGGAGGGAACTATGGCTACACCTTC; CDR3 protein: CASSIPTSGGNYGYTF
D gene: .; V gene: TRBV7-2; clone size: few; J gene: TRBJ1-5; CDR3 DNA: TGTGCCAGCAGCTTAGCGGAGGCTGGCCAGCCCCAGCATTTT; CDR3 protein: CASSLAEAGQPQHF
D gene: TRBD1; V gene: TRBV5-4; clone size: .; J gene: TRBJ1-1; CDR3 DNA: TGTGCCAGCAGCTTAGTGGGACAGGTGTACACTGAAGCTTTCTTT; CDR3 protein: CASSLVGQVYTEAFF
D gene: TRBD1; V gene: TRBV5-1; clone size: .; J gene: TRBJ2-7; CDR3 DNA: TGCGCCAGCAGCTTGGGACAGGGGGCCTACGAGCAGTACTTC; CDR3 protein: CASSLGQGAYEQYF
D gene: .; V gene: TRBV28; clone size: .; J gene: TRBJ1-5; CDR3 DNA: TGTGCCAGCAGTGACCTGAACCTGGAGAGCAATCAGCCCCAGCATTTT; CDR3 protein: CASSDLNLESNQPQHF
D gene: .; V gene: TRBV19; clone size: once; J gene: TRBJ1-5; CDR3 DNA: TGTGCCAGTAGTAGGACTACCGGGATTGATCAGCCCCAGCATTTT; CDR3 protein: CASSRTTGIDQPQHF
D gene: TRBD2; V gene: TRBV5-1; clone size: .; J gene: TRBJ2-1; CDR3 DNA: TGCGCCAGCAGCTTGGCCGGGACTAGCGACAGTGATGAGCAGTTCTTC; CDR3 protein: CASSLAGTSDSDEQFF
D gene: TRBD2; V gene: TRBV5-4; clone size: .; J gene: TRBJ2-2; CDR3 DNA: TGTGCCAGCAGCCAGGGACTAGCTAGGACCGGGGAGCTGTTTTTT; CDR3 protein: CASSQGLARTGELFF
D gene: .; V gene: TRBV28; clone size: .; J gene: TRBJ1-5; CDR3 DNA: TGTGCCAGCAGCTCCAGGGAATTGGTTCAGCCCCAGCATTTT; CDR3 protein: CASSSRELVQPQHF
D gene: TRBD1; V gene: TRBV5-1; clone size: once; J gene: TRBJ1-1; CDR3 DNA: TGCGCCAGCAGCTCAGCCGGGACAGACAGGAGCAGATTGAACACTGAAGCTTTCTTT; CDR3 protein: CASSSAGTDRSRLNTEAFF
D gene: .; V gene: TRBV9; clone size: .; J gene: TRBJ2-5; CDR3 DNA: TGTGCCAGCAGCGTACTAGGGACTTCCCAAGAGACCCAGTACTTC; CDR3 protein: CASSVLGTSQETQYF
D gene: TRBD2; V gene: TRBV2; clone size: .; J gene: TRBJ2-3; CDR3 DNA: TGTGCCAGCACAACACTAGCGGTTAGCACAGATACGCAGTATTTT; CDR3 protein: CASTTLAVSTDTQYF
D gene: .; V gene: TRBV6-5; clone size: once; J gene: TRBJ2-7; CDR3 DNA: TGTGCCAGCAGTCGTTATAGCGGCTCCTACGAGCAGTACTTC; CDR3 protein: CASSRYSGSYEQYF
D gene: TRBD1; V gene: TRBV24-1; clone size: .; J gene: TRBJ1-1; CDR3 DNA: TGTGCCACCAGTGAGGAGACAGGGGCAGCTTTCTTT; CDR3 protein: CATSEETGAAFF
D gene: TRBD2; V gene: TRBV7-2; clone size: .; J gene: TRBJ2-3; CDR3 DNA: TGTGCCAGCTCTTGGGGGGGGTCCACAGATACGCAGTATTTT; CDR3 protein: CASSWGGSTDTQYF
D gene: .; V gene: TRBV9; clone size: once; J gene: TRBJ1-2; CDR3 DNA: TGTGCCAGCAGCTCCGGAGGGTCCTATGGCTACACCTTC; CDR3 protein: CASSSGGSYGYTF
D gene: TRBD1; V gene: TRBV25-1; clone size: .; J gene: TRBJ1-1; CDR3 DNA: TGTGCCAGCAGAGCGACAGGGATGAACACTGAAGCTTTCTTT; CDR3 protein: CASRATGMNTEAFF
D gene: TRBD1; V gene: TRBV5-1; clone size: .; J gene: TRBJ1-3; CDR3 DNA: TGCGCCAGCAGTACTGACAGGGAGATAAACACCATATATTTT; CDR3 protein: CASSTDREINTIYF
D gene: .; V gene: TRBV5-6; clone size: .; J gene: TRBJ1-1; CDR3 DNA: TGTGCCAGCAGCTTGGCCACACCGACGGACTGGGCTGAAGCTTTCTTT; CDR3 protein: CASSLATPTDWAEAFF
D gene: TRBD2; V gene: TRBV4-3; clone size: .; J gene: TRBJ2-3; CDR3 DNA: TGCGCCAGCAGCCGAGGGACTAGCGGGGGGAGCACAGATACGCAGTATTTT; CDR3 protein: CASSRGTSGGSTDTQYF
D gene: .; V gene: TRBV21-1; clone size: .; J gene: TRBJ2-3; CDR3 DNA: TGTGCCAGCAGCAATACGGGAGAGTCAGATACGCAGTATTTT; CDR3 protein: CASSNTGESDTQYF
D gene: .; V gene: TRBV21-1; clone size: .; J gene: TRBJ1-5; CDR3 DNA: TGTGCCAGCAGCAAAGGTACCACCGGGGGCAATCAGCCCCAGCATTTT; CDR3 protein: CASSKGTTGGNQPQHF
D gene: .; V gene: TRBV6-5; clone size: .; J gene: TRBJ1-4; CDR3 DNA: TGTGCCAGCGACAGGACATCAACTAATGAAAAACTGTTTTTT; CDR3 protein: CASDRTSTNEKLFF
D gene: TRBD1; V gene: TRBV4-3; clone size: .; J gene: TRBJ1-5; CDR3 DNA: TGCGCCAGCAGCCAAGATGGGGCAGGGGGACAGCCCCAGCATTTT; CDR3 protein: CASSQDGAGGQPQHF
D gene: TRBD2; V gene: TRBV7-8; clone size: .; J gene: TRBJ2-7; CDR3 DNA: TGTGCCAGCAGCTTCAGTTGGTCGCCCGGACTAGCGGGGGGCGGGGAGCAGTACTTC; CDR3 protein: CASSFSWSPGLAGGGEQYF
D gene: .; V gene: TRBV6-5; clone size: .; J gene: TRBJ1-2; CDR3 DNA: TGTGCCAGCAGTCGCCTCCCCCAGGGAGGCTACACCTTC; CDR3 protein: CASSRLPQGGYTF
D gene: TRBD1; V gene: TRBV30; clone size: .; J gene: TRBJ2-5; CDR3 DNA: TGTGCCTGGAGGGGACAGGGGAGGAGAGAGACCCAGTACTTC; CDR3 protein: CAWRGQGRRETQYF
D gene: TRBD1; V gene: TRBV10-2; clone size: .; J gene: TRBJ2-7; CDR3 DNA: TGCGCCAGCAGTATGGACAGGGGGCGAGGCGACGAGCAGTACTTC; CDR3 protein: CASSMDRGRGDEQYF